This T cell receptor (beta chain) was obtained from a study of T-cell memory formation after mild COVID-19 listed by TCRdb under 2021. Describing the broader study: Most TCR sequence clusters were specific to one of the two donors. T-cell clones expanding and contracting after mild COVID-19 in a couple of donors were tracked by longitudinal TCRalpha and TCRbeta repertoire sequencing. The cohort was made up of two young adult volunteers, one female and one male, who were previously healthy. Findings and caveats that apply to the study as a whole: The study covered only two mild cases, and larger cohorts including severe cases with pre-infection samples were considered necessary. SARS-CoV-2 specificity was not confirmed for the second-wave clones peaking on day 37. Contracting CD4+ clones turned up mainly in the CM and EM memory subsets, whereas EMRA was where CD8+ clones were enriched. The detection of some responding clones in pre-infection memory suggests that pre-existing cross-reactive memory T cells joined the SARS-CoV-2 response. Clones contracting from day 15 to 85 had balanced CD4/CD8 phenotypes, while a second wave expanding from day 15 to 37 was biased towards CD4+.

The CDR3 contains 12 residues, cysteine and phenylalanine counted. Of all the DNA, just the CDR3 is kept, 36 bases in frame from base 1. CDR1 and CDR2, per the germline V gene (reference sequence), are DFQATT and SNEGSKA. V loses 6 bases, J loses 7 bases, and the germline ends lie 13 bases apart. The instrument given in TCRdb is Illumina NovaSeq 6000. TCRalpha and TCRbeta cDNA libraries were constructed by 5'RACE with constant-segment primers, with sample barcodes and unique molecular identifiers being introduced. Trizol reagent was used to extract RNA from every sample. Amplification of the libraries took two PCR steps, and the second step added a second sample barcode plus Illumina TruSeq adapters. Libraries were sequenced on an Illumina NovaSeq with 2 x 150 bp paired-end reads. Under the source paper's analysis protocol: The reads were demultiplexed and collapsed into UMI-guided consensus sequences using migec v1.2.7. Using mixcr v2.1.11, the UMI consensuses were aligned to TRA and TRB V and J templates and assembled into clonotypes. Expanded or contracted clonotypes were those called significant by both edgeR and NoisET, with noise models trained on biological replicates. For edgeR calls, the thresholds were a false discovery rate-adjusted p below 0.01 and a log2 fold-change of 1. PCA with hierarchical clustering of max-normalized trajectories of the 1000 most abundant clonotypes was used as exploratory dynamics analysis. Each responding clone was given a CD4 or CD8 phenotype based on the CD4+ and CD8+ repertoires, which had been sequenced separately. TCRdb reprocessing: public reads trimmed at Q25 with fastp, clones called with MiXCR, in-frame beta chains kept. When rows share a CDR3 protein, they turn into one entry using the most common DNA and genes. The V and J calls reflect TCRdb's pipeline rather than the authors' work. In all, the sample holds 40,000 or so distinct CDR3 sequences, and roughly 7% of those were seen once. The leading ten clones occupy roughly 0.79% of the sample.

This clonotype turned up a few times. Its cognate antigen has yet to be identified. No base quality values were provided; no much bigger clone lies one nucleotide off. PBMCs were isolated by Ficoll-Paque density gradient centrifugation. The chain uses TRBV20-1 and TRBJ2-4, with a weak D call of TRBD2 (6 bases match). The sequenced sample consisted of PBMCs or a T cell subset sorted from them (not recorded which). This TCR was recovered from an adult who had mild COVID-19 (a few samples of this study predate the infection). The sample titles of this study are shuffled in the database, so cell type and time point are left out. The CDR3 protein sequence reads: CSAPRERNIQYF. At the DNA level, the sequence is TGCAGTGCCCCTCGGGAGAGGAACATTCAGTACTTC.